This T cell receptor (beta chain) was sequenced during a study of blood T cell repertoires in COVID-19. After removal of 2 bases from V and 0 bases from J, the junction contained 4 bases not matched to a gene. Germline CDR1 reads KGHDR; CDR2 reads SFDVKD. The CDR3 runs to 17 residues. The assay was immunoSEQ multiplex PCR, and TCRdb's table has in-frame clones only and misses some. The sample holds under 300,000 clones, around 87% seen once. The sequence was collected from a woman between 70 and 85 years old with active or convalescent COVID-19. This chain connects TRBV24-1 to TRBJ1-1, with 11 nucleotides matching TRBD1. The sequencing sample was made of peripheral blood. CDR3 in amino acids: CATSDSGQGAVNTEAFF. CDR3 nucleotides: TGTGCCACCAGTGATTCCGGACAGGGGGCAGTGAACACTGAAGCTTTCTTT.